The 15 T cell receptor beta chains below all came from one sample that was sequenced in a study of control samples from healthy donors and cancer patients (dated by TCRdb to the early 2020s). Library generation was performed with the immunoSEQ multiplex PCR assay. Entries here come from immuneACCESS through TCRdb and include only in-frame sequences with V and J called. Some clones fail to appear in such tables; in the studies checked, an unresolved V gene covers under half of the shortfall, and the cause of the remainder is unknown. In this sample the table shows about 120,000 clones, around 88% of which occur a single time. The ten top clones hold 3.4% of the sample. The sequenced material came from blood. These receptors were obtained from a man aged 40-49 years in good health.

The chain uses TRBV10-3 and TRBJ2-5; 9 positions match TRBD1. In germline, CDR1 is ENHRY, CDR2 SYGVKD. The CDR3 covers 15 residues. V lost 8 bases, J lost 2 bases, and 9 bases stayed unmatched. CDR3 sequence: CAIEKGTGRQETQYF. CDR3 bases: TGTGCCATCGAGAAAGGGACAGGGCGACAAGAGACCCAGTACTTC.

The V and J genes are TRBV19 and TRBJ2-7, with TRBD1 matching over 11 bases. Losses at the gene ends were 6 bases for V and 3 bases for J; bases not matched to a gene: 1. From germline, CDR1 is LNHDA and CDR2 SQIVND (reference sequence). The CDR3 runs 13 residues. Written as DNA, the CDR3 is TGTGCCAGTAGGGGACAGGGGGTCTACGAGCAGTACTTC. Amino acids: CASRGQGVYEQYF.

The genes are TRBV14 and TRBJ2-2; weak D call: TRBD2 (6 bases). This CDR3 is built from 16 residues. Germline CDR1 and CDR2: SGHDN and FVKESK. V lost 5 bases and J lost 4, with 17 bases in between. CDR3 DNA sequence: TGTGCCAGCAGCTTAACCGGAGGGTCTATCACCGGGGAGCTGTTTTTT. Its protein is CASSLTGGSITGELFF. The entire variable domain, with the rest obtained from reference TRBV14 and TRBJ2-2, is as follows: EAGVTQFPSHSVIEKGQTVTLRCDPISGHDNLYWYRRVMGKEIKFLLHFVKESKQDESGMPNNRFLAERTGGTYSTLKVQPAELEDSGVYFCASSLTGGSITGELFFGEGSRLTVL.

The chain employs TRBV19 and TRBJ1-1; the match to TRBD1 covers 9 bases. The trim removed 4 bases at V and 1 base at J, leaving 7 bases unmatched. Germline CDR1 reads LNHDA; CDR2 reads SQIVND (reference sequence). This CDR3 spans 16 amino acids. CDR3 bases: TGTGCCAGTAGTACAGCGGGACAGGGACCGAACACTGAAGCTTTCTTT. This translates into CASSTAGQGPNTEAFF.

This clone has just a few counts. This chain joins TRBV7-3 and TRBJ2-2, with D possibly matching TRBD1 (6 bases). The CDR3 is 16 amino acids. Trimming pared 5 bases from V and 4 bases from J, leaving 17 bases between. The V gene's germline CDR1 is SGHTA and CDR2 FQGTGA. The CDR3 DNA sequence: TGTGCCAGCAGCAATGTACAGGGTAGCAGCACCGGGGAGCTGTTTTTT. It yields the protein CASSNVQGSSTGELFF.

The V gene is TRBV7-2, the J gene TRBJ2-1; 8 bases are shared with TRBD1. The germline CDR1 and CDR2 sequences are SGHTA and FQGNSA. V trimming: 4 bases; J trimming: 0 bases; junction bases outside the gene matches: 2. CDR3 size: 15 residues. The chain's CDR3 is CASSWDRNSYNEQFF. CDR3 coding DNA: TGTGCCAGCAGCTGGGACAGGAACTCCTACAATGAGCAGTTCTTC.

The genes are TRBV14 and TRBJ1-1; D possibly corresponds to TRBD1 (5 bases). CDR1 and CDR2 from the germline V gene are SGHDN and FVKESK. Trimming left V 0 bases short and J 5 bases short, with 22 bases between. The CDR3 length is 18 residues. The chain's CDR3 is CASSQDYRGWAGKTEAFF. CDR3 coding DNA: TGTGCCAGCAGCCAAGATTATCGCGGCTGGGCAGGGAAGACTGAAGCTTTCTTT.

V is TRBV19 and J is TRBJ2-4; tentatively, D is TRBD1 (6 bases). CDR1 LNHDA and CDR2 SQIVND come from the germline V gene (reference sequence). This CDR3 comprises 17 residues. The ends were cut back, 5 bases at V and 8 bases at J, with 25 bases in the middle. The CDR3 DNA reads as TGTGCCAGTAGTCCGGACAGTCGTCCTACCCAGGGAGACATTCAGTACTTC. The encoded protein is CASSPDSRPTQGDIQYF.

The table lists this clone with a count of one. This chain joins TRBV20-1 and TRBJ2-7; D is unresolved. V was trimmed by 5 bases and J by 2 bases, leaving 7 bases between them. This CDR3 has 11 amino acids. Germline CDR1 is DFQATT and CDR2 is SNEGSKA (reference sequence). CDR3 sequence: CSAYGAYEQYF. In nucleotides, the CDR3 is TGCAGTGCTTATGGAGCCTACGAGCAGTACTTC.

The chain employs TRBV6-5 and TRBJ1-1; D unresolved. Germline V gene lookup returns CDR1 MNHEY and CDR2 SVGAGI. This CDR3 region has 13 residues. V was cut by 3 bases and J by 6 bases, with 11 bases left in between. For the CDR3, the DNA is TGTGCCAGCAGTTATATCGGACTACCTGAAGCTTTCTTT. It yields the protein CASSYIGLPEAFF.

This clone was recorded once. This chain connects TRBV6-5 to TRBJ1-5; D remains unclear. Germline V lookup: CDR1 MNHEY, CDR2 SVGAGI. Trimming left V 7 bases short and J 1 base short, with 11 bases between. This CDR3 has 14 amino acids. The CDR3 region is CASNALRSNQPQHF. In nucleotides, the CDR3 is TGTGCCAGCAACGCGCTCCGGAGCAATCAGCCCCAGCATTTT.

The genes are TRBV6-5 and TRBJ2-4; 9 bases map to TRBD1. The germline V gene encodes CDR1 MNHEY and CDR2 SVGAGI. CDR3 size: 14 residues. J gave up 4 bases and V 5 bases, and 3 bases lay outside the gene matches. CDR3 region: CASSPGQGKNIQYF. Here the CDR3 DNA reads TGTGCCAGCAGTCCGGGACAGGGTAAAAACATTCAGTACTTC.

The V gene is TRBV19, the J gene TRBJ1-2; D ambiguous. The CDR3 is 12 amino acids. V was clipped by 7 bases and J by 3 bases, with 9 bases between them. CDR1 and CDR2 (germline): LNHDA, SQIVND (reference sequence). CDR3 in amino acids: CASKTGHYGYTF. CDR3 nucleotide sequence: TGTGCCAGTAAAACCGGGCACTATGGCTACACCTTC.

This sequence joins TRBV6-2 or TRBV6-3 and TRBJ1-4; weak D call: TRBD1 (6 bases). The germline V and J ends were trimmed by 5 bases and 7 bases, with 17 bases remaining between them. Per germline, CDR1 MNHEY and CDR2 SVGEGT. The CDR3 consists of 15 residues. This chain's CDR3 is CASSRGGKGSEKLFF. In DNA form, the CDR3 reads TGTGCCAGCAGTCGAGGGGGGAAAGGGAGTGAAAAACTGTTTTTT.

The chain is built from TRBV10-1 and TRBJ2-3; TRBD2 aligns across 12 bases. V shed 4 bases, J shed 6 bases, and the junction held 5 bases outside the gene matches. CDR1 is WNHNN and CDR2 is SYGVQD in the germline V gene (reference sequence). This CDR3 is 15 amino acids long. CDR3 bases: TGCGCCAGCAGTGCCCTAGCGGGGGGGGCGGATACGCAGTATTTT. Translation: CASSALAGGADTQYF.